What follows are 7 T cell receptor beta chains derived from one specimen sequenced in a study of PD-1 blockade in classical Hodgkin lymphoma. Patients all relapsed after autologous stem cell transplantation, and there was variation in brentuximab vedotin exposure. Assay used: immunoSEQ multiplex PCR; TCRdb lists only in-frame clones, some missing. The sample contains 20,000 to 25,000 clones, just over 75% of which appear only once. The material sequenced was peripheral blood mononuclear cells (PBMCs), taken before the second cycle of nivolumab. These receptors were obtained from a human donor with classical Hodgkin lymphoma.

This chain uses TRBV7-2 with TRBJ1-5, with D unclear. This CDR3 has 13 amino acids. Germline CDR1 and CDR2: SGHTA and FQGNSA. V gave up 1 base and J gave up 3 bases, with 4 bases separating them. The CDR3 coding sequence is TGTGCCAGCAGCTTAGTCAACAATCAGCCCCAGCATTTT. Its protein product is CASSLVNNQPQHF.

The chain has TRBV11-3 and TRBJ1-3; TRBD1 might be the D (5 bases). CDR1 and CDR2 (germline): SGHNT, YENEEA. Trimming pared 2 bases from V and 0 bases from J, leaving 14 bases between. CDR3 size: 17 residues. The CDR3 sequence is CASSLKGAGLSGNTIYF. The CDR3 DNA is TGTGCCAGCAGCTTAAAAGGCGCAGGGCTCTCTGGAAACACCATATATTTT.

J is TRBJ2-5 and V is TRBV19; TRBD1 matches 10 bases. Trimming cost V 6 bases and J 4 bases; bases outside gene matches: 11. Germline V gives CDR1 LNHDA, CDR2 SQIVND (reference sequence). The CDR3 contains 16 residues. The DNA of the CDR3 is TGTGCCAGTAGCCCTCCCGGGACAGGGGTCCCAGAGACCCAGTACTTC. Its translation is CASSPPGTGVPETQYF.

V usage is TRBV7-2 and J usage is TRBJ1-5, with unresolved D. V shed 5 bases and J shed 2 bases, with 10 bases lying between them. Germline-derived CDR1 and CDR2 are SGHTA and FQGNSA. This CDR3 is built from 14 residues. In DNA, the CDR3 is TGTGCCAGCAGCGTCAGGAATGGCAATCAGCCCCAGCATTTT. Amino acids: CASSVRNGNQPQHF.

The CDR3, as DNA: TGTGCCAGTAGTATTTTGGCAGGGGGTCAGCCTAATGAAAAACTGTTTTTT. Translated, it gives CASSILAGGQPNEKLFF. The V gene is TRBV19, the J gene TRBJ1-4; 7 nucleotides align to TRBD1. CDR3 length: 17 residues. The J segment lost 3 bases and the V segment lost 3 bases, leaving 10 bases of the junction unmatched. CDR1 is LNHDA and CDR2 is SQIVND in the germline V gene (reference sequence).

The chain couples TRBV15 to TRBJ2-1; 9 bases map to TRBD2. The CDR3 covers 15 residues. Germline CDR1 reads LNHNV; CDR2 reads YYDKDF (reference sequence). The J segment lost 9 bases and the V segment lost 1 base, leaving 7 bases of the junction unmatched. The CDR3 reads CATSRAASGAGEQFF. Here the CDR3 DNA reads TGTGCCACCAGCAGAGCGGCTAGCGGGGCAGGTGAGCAGTTCTTC.

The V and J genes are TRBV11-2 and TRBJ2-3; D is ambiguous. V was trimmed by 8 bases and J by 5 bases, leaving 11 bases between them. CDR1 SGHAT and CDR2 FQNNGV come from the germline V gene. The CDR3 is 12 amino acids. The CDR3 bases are TGTGCCAGCGGTCAAGGTCGAGATACGCAGTATTTT. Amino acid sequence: CASGQGRDTQYF.